This T cell receptor (beta chain) is from a study of identical twins. Study-level results: It was out-of-frame TCR alpha sharing in monozygotic twins that models underestimated. Twin pairs had excess sharing that was weaker in beta out-of-frame sequences. Carriage of fewer insertions was seen in abundant cord blood beta clonotypes, whereas memory repertoires showed none.

Only healthy Caucasians were included as donors. TCRdb reprocessed the 5' RACE reads with MiXCR, giving one entry per CDR3 protein. Here the sample spans about 430,000 distinct CDR3 sequences, approximately 17% being singletons. This clonotype has a handful of counts. Its antigen is still unknown. Germline CDR1 and CDR2: SQVTM and ANQGSEA. The CDR3 contains 13 residues. Unmatched junction bases numbered 4, after V lost 5 bases and J lost 2 bases. The sequence came from a man over 45 in good health. The chain combines TRBV29-1 with TRBJ1-2, with 8 positions matching TRBD1. The material sequenced was naive T cells sorted from blood. The CDR3 DNA is TGCAGCGTTATAACAGGGGGAAACTATGGCTACACCTTC. Translating it yields CSVITGGNYGYTF.